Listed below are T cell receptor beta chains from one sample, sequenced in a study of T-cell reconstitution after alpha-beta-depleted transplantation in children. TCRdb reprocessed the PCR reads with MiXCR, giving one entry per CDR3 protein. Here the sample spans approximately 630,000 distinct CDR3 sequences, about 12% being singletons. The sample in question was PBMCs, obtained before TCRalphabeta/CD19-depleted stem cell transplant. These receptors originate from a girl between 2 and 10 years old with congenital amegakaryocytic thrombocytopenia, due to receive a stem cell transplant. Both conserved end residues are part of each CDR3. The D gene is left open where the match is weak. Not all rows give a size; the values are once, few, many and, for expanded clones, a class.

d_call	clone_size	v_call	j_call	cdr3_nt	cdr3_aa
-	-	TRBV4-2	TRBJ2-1	TGTGCCAGCAGCCAAGATAGGGGGACCCCCTACAATGAGCAGTTCTTC	CASSQDRGTPYNEQFF
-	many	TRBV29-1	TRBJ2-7	TGCAGCGTTGAAACTAAGACGCCCTACGAGCAGTACTTC	CSVETKTPYEQYF
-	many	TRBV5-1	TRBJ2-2	TGCGCCAGCAGCTTGGAGCGATCCGGGGAGCTGTTTTTT	CASSLERSGELFF
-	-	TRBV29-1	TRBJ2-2	TGCAGCGTTCTTTTAACCGGGGAGCTGTTTTTT	CSVLLTGELFF
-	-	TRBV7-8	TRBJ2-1	TGTGCCAGCAGCTCGGAGACCCATCGCTCCTACAATGAGCAGTTCTTC	CASSSETHRSYNEQFF
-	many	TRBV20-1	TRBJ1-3	TGCAGTGCTAGAGTCCGGGACATCGGAAACACCATATATTTT	CSARVRDIGNTIYF
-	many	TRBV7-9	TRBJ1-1	TGTGCCAGCAGCTTAAGATACACTGAAGCTTTCTTT	CASSLRYTEAFF
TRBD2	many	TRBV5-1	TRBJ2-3	TGCGCCAGCAGCCCGCGGACTAGCGGGAGAGGCACAGATACGCAGTATTTT	CASSPRTSGRGTDTQYF
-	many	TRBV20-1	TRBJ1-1	TGCAGTGCTAGAGATCCGGGTTGGGACACTGAAGCTTTCTTT	CSARDPGWDTEAFF
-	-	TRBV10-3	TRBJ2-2	TGTGCCATCAGTGAAGGCAGGGGGGACACCGGGGAGCTGTTTTTT	CAISEGRGDTGELFF
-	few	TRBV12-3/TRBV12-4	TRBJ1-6	TGTGCCACCGGGGGGTTCTCCTATAATTCACCCCTCCACTTT	CATGGFSYNSPLHF
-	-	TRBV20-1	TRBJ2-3	TGCAGTGCGGGGCACGTTGAGGGCACAGATACGCAGTATTTT	CSAGHVEGTDTQYF
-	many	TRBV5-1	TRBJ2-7	TGCGCCAGCAGCCTGGGACATCCGTACGAGCAGTACTTC	CASSLGHPYEQYF
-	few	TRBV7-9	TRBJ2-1	TGTGCCAGCAGCTTAGTGGTCGGTAGTGAGCAGTTCTTC	CASSLVVGSEQFF
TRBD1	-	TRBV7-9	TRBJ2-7	TGTGCCAGCAGCCACCGGGACAGGTTCTACGAGCAGTACTTC	CASSHRDRFYEQYF
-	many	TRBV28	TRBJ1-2	TGTGCCAGCAGCCGGGACTCCCTCGGGCATGGCTACACCTTC	CASSRDSLGHGYTF
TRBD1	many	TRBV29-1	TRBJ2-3	TGCAGCGTCAATGGACAGGGAGGAAGCACAGATACGCAGTATTTT	CSVNGQGGSTDTQYF
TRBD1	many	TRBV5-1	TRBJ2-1	TGCGCCAGCAGCTGGGGGACAGGGGCGGTAGATGAGCAGTTCTTC	CASSWGTGAVDEQFF
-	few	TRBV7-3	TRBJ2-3	TGTGCCAGCAGCTTACTAGGAGGGGACACAGATACGCAGTATTTT	CASSLLGGDTDTQYF
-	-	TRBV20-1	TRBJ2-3	TGCAGTGTTAGAGTCGACACACCAGATACGCAGTATTTT	CSVRVDTPDTQYF
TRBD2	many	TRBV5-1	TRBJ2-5	TGCGCCAGCAGCTTGCGAGGACTAGAAGAAGAGACCCAGTACTTC	CASSLRGLEEETQYF
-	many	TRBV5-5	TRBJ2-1	TGTGCCAGCAGCTTGCTGGTCAGCTACAATGAGCAGTTCTTC	CASSLLVSYNEQFF
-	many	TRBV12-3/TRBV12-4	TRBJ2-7	TGTGCCAGCACCCCTGGAAGCGGAGACGAGCAGTACTTC	CASTPGSGDEQYF
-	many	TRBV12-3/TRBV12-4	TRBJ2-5	TGTGCCAGCAGTTACCTAGGGTTCCAAGAGACCCAGTACTTC	CASSYLGFQETQYF
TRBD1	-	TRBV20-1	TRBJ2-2	TGCAGTGCAAGCCGGACAGGGTGGACCGGGGAGCTGTTTTTT	CSASRTGWTGELFF
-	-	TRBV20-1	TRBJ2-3	TGCAGTGCTCGGACCCCACTAGACTTCTCAGATACGCAGTATTTT	CSARTPLDFSDTQYF
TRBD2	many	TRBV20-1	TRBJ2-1	TGCAGTGCTGGGACTAGCGGGAGCTCTGATAATGAGCAGTTCTTC	CSAGTSGSSDNEQFF
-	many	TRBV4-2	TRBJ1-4	TGTGCCAGCAGCCTGACTACAGGGTTCTTCGAAAAACTGTTTTTT	CASSLTTGFFEKLFF
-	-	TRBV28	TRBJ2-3	TGTGCCAGCAGTCATTGGACAGTCAGGGGCACAGATACGCAGTATTTT	CASSHWTVRGTDTQYF
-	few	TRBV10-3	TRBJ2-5	TGTGCCATCAGTGAGGGTGGTCAAGAGACCCAGTACTTC	CAISEGGQETQYF
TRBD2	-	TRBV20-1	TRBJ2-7	TGCAGTGCTAGCGGACTAGCGGGAGGACAGAGCTCCTACGAGCAGTACTTC	CSASGLAGGQSSYEQYF
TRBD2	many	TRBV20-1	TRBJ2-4	TGCAGTGCTAGCGGACTAGCGGGAGGGCCGGACATTCAGTACTTC	CSASGLAGGPDIQYF
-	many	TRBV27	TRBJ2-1	TGTGCCAGCAGTTTACGTTGGGGGTTCGGGAATGAGCAGTTCTTC	CASSLRWGFGNEQFF
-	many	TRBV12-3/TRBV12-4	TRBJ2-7	TGTGCCAGCAGTTTACGAATCCGGGAGTTTACGTACGAGCAGTACTTC	CASSLRIREFTYEQYF
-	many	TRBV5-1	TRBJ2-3	TGCGCCAGCAGCTTGGCTGCTAGGGCTGATACGCAGTATTTT	CASSLAARADTQYF
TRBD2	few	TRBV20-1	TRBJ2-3	TGCAGTGCAAAAGCCGGGACTAGCGGGAGAGGAACAGATACGCAGTATTTT	CSAKAGTSGRGTDTQYF
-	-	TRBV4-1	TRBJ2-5	TGCGCCAGCAGCCAAGTAGACGGGACCTCCCAAGAGACCCAGTACTTC	CASSQVDGTSQETQYF
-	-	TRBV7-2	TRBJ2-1	TGTGCCAGCAGCTTGCCCCGAGCGGAGAGCTATTACAATGAGCAGTTCTTC	CASSLPRAESYYNEQFF
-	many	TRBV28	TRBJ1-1	TGTGCCAGCAGGATGGACGGGCTGGGTGCCATGAACACTGAAGCTTTCTTT	CASRMDGLGAMNTEAFF
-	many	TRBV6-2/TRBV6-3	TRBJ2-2	TGTGCCAGCGGGAGTCCCGGGGAGCTGTTTTTT	CASGSPGELFF
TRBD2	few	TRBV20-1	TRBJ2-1	TGCAGTGCAACTAGCGGGAGTGTGAATGAGCAGTTCTTC	CSATSGSVNEQFF
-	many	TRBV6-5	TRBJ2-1	TGTGCCAGCAGTTACGGTGAGGGTGGTGAGCAGTTCTTC	CASSYGEGGEQFF
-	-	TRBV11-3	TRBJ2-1	TGTGCCAGCAGCTTAGATCAGGTGGGGGAGTACAATGAGCAGTTCTTC	CASSLDQVGEYNEQFF
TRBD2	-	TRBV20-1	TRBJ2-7	TGCAGTGCTAGGGGTGGACTAGTATCCTACGAGCAGTACTTC	CSARGGLVSYEQYF
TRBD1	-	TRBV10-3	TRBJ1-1	TGTGCCATCAGCCCCGGGACAGGGGGCGTGAACACTGAAGCTTTCTTT	CAISPGTGGVNTEAFF